A single sample is the source of the 17 T cell receptor beta chains below, sequenced in a study of T cell responses to AZD1222 COVID-19 vaccine (dated by TCRdb to the early 2020s). Preparation of the library involved the immunoSEQ multiplex PCR assay. TCRdb holds this immuneACCESS table with in-frame rearrangements only. Some clones are missing; in checked studies, unresolved V genes explain under half, and the rest has no known cause. Present in this sample are under 30,000 clones, about nine tenths of which were seen just once. In total, the top ten clones hold under 35% of the sample. Read against the paper, the sample's time point label means: about 28 days (+/-7) after the second vaccine dose. This specimen consisted of peripheral blood, obtained 28 days after the second AZD1222 dose. The receptors were sampled from an adult who received the AZD1222 COVID-19 vaccine.

The chain uses TRBV7-9 and TRBJ2-3; TRBD2 matches at 9 bases. The CDR3 has 14 residues. The trim removed 4 bases at V and 4 bases at J, leaving 3 bases unmatched. Germline loops: CDR1 SEHNR, CDR2 FQNEAQ (reference sequence). CDR3 amino acids: CASSSSGIADTQYF. The CDR3 bases are TGTGCCAGCAGCTCTAGCGGGATCGCAGATACGCAGTATTTT.

V is TRBV5-1 and J is TRBJ2-3; the match to TRBD2 covers 14 bases. Germline V gene lookup returns CDR1 SGHRS and CDR2 YFSETQ. With 3 bases clipped from V and 4 bases from J, the junction kept 4 bases outside the gene matches. The length of the CDR3 is 16 residues. The CDR3 DNA is TGCGCCAGCAGCTGGGGGACTAGCGGGAGTTCAGATACGCAGTATTTT. Translation gives CASSWGTSGSSDTQYF.

The chain carries TRBV28 and TRBJ1-2, with D maybe TRBD1 (5 bases). V was clipped by 3 bases and J by 9 bases, with 20 bases between them. The length of the CDR3 is 15 residues. CDR1 is MDHEN and CDR2 is SYDVKM in the germline V gene. As DNA, the CDR3 is TGTGCCAGCAGTTTGAAGGGGCCACGGGTCAATCGCTACACCTTC. Its translation: CASSLKGPRVNRYTF.

This clone showed up just a few times. CDR3 in amino acids: CASRQGAGNTIYF. For the CDR3, the DNA is TGTGCCAGCAGACAGGGGGCTGGAAACACCATATATTTT. The V call is TRBV12-3 or TRBV12-4, the J call TRBJ1-3; 8 nucleotides match TRBD1. Trimming took 6 bases from V and 2 from J; bases not matched to a gene: 0. The CDR3 spans 13 residues.

This sequence joins TRBV19 and TRBJ1-2, with D perhaps matching TRBD1 (5 bases). There are 12 residues in the CDR3. The germline V and J ends were trimmed by 3 bases and 7 bases, with 9 bases remaining between them. Germline V gene sequence: CDR1 LNHDA, CDR2 SQIVND (reference sequence). This CDR3 reads CASSMGVSGYTF. The CDR3 region has the DNA TGTGCCAGTAGTATGGGGGTCAGTGGCTACACCTTC. The entire variable domain, with the rest obtained from reference TRBV19 and TRBJ1-2, is as follows: DGGITQSPKYLFRKEGQNVTLSCEQNLNHDAMYWYRQDPGQGLRLIYYSQIVNDFQKGDIAEGYSVSREKKESFPLTVTSAQKNPTAFYLCASSMGVSGYTFGSGTRLTVV.

This clone has a handful of counts. This chain's CDR3 is CSVTRTGGYEQYF. The CDR3 nucleotides read TGCAGCGTAACTAGGACAGGGGGTTACGAGCAGTACTTC. The chain employs TRBV29-1 and TRBJ2-7, with 10 positions matching TRBD1. V shed 6 bases and J 4 bases; nucleotides not matched to a gene: 6. This CDR3 is built from 13 residues. Germline assignment: CDR1 SQVTM and CDR2 ANQGSEA.

V and J are TRBV6-1 and TRBJ1-2; weak D call: TRBD1 (5 bases). In germline, CDR1 is MNHNS, CDR2 SASEGT. Trimming removed 6 bases at V and 4 bases at J, with 18 bases between. The CDR3 sequence is 15 residues long. The CDR3 sequence is CASRPGTGVSYGYTF. The CDR3 DNA reads as TGTGCCAGCAGACCTGGGACCGGCGTAAGCTATGGCTACACCTTC.

The chain links TRBV7-9 to TRBJ1-4; maybe TRBD1 (5 bases). The CDR3 consists of 14 residues. The V gene lost 3 bases and the J gene lost 5 bases, with 10 bases spanning the gap. Germline V gives CDR1 SEHNR, CDR2 FQNEAQ (reference sequence). Here the CDR3 reads CASSLLGRNEKLFF. The CDR3 bases are TGTGCCAGCAGCTTGTTGGGACGGAATGAAAAACTGTTTTTT. Based on the CDR3 plus reference TRBV7-9 and TRBJ1-4, the full variable domain is DTGVSQNPRHKITKRGQNVTFRCDPISEHNRLYWYRQTLGQGPEFLTYFQNEAQLEKSRLLSDRFSAERPKGSFSTLEIQRTEQGDSAMYLCASSLLGRNEKLFFGSGTQLSVL.

J is TRBJ2-3 and V is TRBV3-1 (or the pseudogene TRBV3-2), with D tentatively TRBD2 (6 bases). CDR1 and CDR2 from the germline V gene are LGHDT and YNNKEL (reference sequence). The CDR3 is 13 amino acids. Trimming stripped 5 bases from V and 10 bases from J, with 16 bases between. This CDR3 reads CASSARDLGAQYF. The CDR3 DNA reads as TGTGCCAGCAGCGCCCGGGACTTGGGTGCGCAGTATTTT.

V is TRBV2 and J is TRBJ1-2; perhaps TRBD1 as D (5 bases). Germline V gene data show CDR1 as SNHLY and CDR2 as FYNNEI. V lost 2 bases and J lost 4, with 14 bases in between. This CDR3 has 15 amino acids. The CDR3 reads CASSELPGFIYGYTF. In nucleotides, the CDR3 is TGTGCCAGCAGTGAATTGCCAGGGTTTATCTATGGCTACACCTTC.

The CDR3 DNA reads as TGTGCCAGCAGCCAGACTAGCGGAGCCAAAAACATTCAGTACTTC. Encoded protein: CASSQTSGAKNIQYF. The chain employs TRBV3-1 (or the pseudogene TRBV3-2) and TRBJ2-4; 9 nucleotides agree with TRBD2. CDR3 length: 15 residues. With 3 bases clipped from V and 0 bases from J, the junction kept 0 bases outside the gene matches. The germline CDR1 and CDR2 sequences are LGHDT and YNNKEL (reference sequence).

The chain combines TRBV5-1 with TRBJ1-6, with D hard to call. The V and J ends lost 1 base and 10 bases respectively, with 18 bases between them. CDR3 length: 16 residues. CDR1 is SGHRS, CDR2 YFSETQ, per germline. The CDR3 DNA follows: TGCGCCAGCAGCTTGATCCGAGGGTCCGGGGTCTCACCCCTCCACTTT. Amino acids: CASSLIRGSGVSPLHF.

V usage is TRBV19 and J usage is TRBJ2-5, with D unresolved. Germline V gene data show CDR1 as LNHDA and CDR2 as SQIVND (reference sequence). This CDR3 has 13 residues. Trimming removed 4 bases at V and 1 base at J, with 7 bases between. The CDR3 DNA reads TGTGCCAGTAGTAGTTGGGTCCAAGAGACCCAGTACTTC. Residues: CASSSWVQETQYF.

The chain recombines TRBV5-1 with TRBJ2-7, with 7 bases lining up with TRBD1. There are 16 residues in the CDR3. CDR1 is SGHRS and CDR2 is YFSETQ in the germline V gene. Trimming took 5 bases from V and 0 from J; bases not matched to a gene: 11. The CDR3 loop is CASSGGDRDISYEQYF. DNA for the CDR3: TGCGCCAGCAGTGGGGGAGACAGGGACATCTCCTACGAGCAGTACTTC.

In DNA form, the CDR3 reads TGTGCCAGTAGTATTGGACGCGATCAGCCCCAGCATTTT. Its protein product is CASSIGRDQPQHF. V usage is TRBV19 and J usage is TRBJ1-5; D gene ambiguous. Germline CDR1 LNHDA, CDR2 SQIVND (reference sequence). The CDR3 extends over 13 amino acids. V lost 3 bases to trimming and J lost 5 bases, with 8 bases between them. Full variable domain (rest looked up from reference TRBV19 and TRBJ1-5): DGGITQSPKYLFRKEGQNVTLSCEQNLNHDAMYWYRQDPGQGLRLIYYSQIVNDFQKGDIAEGYSVSREKKESFPLTVTSAQKNPTAFYLCASSIGRDQPQHFGDGTRLSIL.

J is TRBJ2-5 and V is TRBV29-1; the D is unclear. This CDR3 contains 12 residues. Germline CDR1 SQVTM, CDR2 ANQGSEA. V was cut by 5 bases and J by 4 bases, with 11 bases left in between. CDR3 nucleotide sequence: TGCAGCGTTCTCGCCATGGGAGAGACCCAGTACTTC. Its translation: CSVLAMGETQYF.

Only one count was recorded for this clone. The chain couples TRBV7-3 to TRBJ1-1; no firm D call. The CDR3 extends over 13 amino acids. Per the germline V gene, CDR1 is SGHTA and CDR2 is FQGTGA. Trimming removed 3 bases at V and 1 base at J, with 6 bases between. The CDR3 coding sequence is TGTGCCAGCAGCTTGACGAGGAACACTGAAGCTTTCTTT. Translation: CASSLTRNTEAFF.